This T cell receptor beta chain comes out of a study of cytomegalovirus exposure and HLA in healthy donors. From germline, CDR1 is KGHSH and CDR2 LQKENI. Trimming cost V 5 bases and J 0 bases; bases outside gene matches: 7. This CDR3 is built from 17 residues. Using immunoSEQ multiplex PCR, the repertoire was profiled, and TCRdb retains in-frame clones only, with some absent. The data show hundreds of thousands of clones, with roughly 85% seen just once and 0.83% held by the top ten. General study points: The tendency of first-cohort TCR clusters to co-occur in the 120 validation repertoires was identified by a subsequent analysis.

To note about this clone: Antigen: not known.

The chain carries TRBV18 and TRBJ2-1; TRBD2 matches at 10 bases. Material: PBMCs. The TCR sequence derives from a woman aged 18 to 35 in good health and CMV-seronegative. The CDR3 protein is CASSSDSGGSSYNEQFF. Here the CDR3 DNA reads TGTGCCAGCTCATCGGATAGCGGGGGGAGCTCCTACAATGAGCAGTTCTTC.